This T cell receptor (beta chain) was recorded in a study of T cells in Graves' hyperthyroidism and ophthalmopathy. RNA transcripts gave rise to amplified TCR beta CDR3 regions. HTBI primers were the set used in a first-round RT-PCR of the TCR CDR3. TCRdb re-derived calls from the multiplex PCR reads in MiXCR, one entry per CDR3 protein. This table has some 490,000 distinct CDR3 sequences, less than 25% appearing once. This clonotype was observed at least ten times. From germline, CDR1 is MDHEN and CDR2 SYDVKM. The CDR3 covers 11 residues. V dropped 7 bases and J dropped 1 base, with 4 bases sitting between them.

This sequence was found in a woman between 70 and 85 years old with Graves' ophthalmopathy. Sequenced sample: blood. The chain has TRBV28 and TRBJ1-1; D is uncertain. The CDR3 region has the DNA TGTGCCAGCATTGAGAACACTGAAGCTTTCTTT. This codes for CASIENTEAFF. Full variable domain (rest looked up from reference TRBV28 and TRBJ1-1): DVKVTQSSRYLVKRTGEKVFLECVQDMDHENMFWYRQDPGLGLRLIYFSYDVKMKEKGDIPEGYSVSREKKERFSLILESASTNQTSMYLCASIENTEAFFGQGTRLTVV.